Described below is a single T cell receptor (beta chain) sequence and its context. Antigen unknown. The repertoire was sequenced with immunoSEQ multiplex PCR; TCRdb's copy has only in-frame clones and lacks some. Of approximately 17,000 clones listed, about 90% were seen once; the top ten hold more than 0.45%. These data belong to a study of T cells after posttransplantation cyclophosphamide. Cyclophosphamide on days +3 and +4 followed busulfan-fludarabine conditioning and a marrow graft. Study-wide points: Later post-transplant blood repertoires were often dominated by donor CD8+ memory clones. TRB clonality was highly associated with recipient CMV seropositivity and reactivation.

This material consisted of CD4+ T cells sorted from blood, taken after allogeneic stem cell transplant with posttransplant cyclophosphamide. The TCR comes from a male patient aged 55 to 70 who received an allogeneic stem cell transplant from a related donor and was CMV-positive. Some T cells may trace back to the graft donor.

The CDR3 nucleotides read TGTGCCAGTAGTCCGGAGGGGCGGGACGGGGTCTACGAGCAGTACTTC. Its protein is CASSPEGRDGVYEQYF. The rearrangement links TRBV19 to TRBJ2-7; a possible D gene is TRBD2 (6 bases). V dropped 5 bases and J dropped 3 bases, with 20 bases sitting between them. In germline, CDR1 is LNHDA, CDR2 SQIVND (reference sequence). The CDR3 length is 16 residues. The complete variable domain, with remaining parts taken from reference TRBV19 and TRBJ2-7, reads DGGITQSPKYLFRKEGQNVTLSCEQNLNHDAMYWYRQDPGQGLRLIYYSQIVNDFQKGDIAEGYSVSREKKESFPLTVTSAQKNPTAFYLCASSPEGRDGVYEQYFGPGTRLTVT.